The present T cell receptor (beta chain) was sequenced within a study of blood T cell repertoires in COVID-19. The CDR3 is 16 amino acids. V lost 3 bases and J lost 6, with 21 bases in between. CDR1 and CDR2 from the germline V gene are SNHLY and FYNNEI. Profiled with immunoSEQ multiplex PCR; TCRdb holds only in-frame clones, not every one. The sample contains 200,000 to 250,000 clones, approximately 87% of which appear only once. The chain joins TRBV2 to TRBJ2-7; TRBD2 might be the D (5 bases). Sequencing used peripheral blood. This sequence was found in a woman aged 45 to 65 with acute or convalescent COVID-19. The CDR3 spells CASSDTPSLVLCEQYF. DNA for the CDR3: TGTGCCAGCAGTGATACGCCTAGCCTCGTTCTTTGCGAGCAGTACTTC. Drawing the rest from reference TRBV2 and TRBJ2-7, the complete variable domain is EPEVTQTPSHQVTQMGQEVILRCVPISNHLYFYWYRQILGQKVEFLVSFYNNEISEKSEIFDDQFSVERPDGSNFTLKIRSTKLEDSAMYFCASSDTPSLVLCEQYFGPGTRLTVT.